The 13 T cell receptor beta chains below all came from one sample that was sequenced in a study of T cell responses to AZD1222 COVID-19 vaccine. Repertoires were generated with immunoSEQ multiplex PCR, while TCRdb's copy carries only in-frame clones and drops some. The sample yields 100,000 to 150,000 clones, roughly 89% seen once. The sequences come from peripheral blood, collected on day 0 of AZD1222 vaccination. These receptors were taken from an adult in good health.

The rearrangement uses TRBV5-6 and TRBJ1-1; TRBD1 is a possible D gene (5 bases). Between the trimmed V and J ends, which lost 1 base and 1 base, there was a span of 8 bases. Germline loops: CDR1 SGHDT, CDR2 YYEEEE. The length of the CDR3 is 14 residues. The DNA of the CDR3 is TGTGCCAGCAGCTTGAGGGGCAGGAACACTGAAGCTTTCTTT. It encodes CASSLRGRNTEAFF.

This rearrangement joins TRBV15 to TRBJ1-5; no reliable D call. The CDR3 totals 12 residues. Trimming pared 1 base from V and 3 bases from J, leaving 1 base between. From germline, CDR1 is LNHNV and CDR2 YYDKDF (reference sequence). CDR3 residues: CATSRVNQPQHF. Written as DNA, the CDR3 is TGTGCCACCAGCAGAGTCAATCAGCCCCAGCATTTT.

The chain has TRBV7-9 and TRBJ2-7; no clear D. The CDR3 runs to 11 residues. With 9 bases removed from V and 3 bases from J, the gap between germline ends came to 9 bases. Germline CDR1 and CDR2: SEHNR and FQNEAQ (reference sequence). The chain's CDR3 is CASGKDYEQYF. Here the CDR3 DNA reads TGTGCCAGTGGGAAGGACTACGAGCAGTACTTC. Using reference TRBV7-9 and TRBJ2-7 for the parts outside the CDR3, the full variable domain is DTGVSQNPRHKITKRGQNVTFRCDPISEHNRLYWYRQTLGQGPEFLTYFQNEAQLEKSRLLSDRFSAERPKGSFSTLEIQRTEQGDSAMYLCASGKDYEQYFGPGTRLTVT.

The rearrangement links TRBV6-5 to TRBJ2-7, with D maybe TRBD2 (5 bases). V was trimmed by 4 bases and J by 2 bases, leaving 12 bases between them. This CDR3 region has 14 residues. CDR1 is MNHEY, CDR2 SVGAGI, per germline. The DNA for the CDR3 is TGTGCCAGCAGTTTCTACGCCGGGGCCTACGAGCAGTACTTC. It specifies CASSFYAGAYEQYF.

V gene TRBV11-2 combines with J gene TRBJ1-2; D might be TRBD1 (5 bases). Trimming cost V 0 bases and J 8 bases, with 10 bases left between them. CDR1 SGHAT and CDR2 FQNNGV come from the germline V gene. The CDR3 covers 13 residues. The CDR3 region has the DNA TGTGCCAGCAGCTTAGACGGGGCAGCGGGCTACACCTTC. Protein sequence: CASSLDGAAGYTF. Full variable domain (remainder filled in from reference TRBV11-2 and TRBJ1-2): EAGVAQSPRYKIIEKRQSVAFWCNPISGHATLYWYQQILGQGPKLLIQFQNNGVVDDSQLPKDRFSAERLKGVDSTLKIQPAKLEDSAVYLCASSLDGAAGYTFGSGTRLTVV.

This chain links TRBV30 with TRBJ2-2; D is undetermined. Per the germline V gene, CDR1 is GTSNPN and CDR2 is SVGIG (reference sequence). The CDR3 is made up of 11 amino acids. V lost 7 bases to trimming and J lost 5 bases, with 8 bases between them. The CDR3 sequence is CASRVTGELFF. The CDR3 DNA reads TGTGCCTCCCGGGTAACCGGGGAGCTGTTTTTT.

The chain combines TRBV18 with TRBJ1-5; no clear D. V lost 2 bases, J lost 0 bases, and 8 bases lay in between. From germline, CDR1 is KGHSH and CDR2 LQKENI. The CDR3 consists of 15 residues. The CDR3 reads CASSPRSDSNQPQHF. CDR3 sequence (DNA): TGTGCCAGCTCACCAAGAAGTGATAGCAATCAGCCCCAGCATTTT.

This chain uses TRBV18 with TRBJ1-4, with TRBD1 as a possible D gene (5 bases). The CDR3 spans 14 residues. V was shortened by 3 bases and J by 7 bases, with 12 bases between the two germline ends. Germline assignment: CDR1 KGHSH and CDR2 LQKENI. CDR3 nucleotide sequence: TGTGCCAGCTCACCGCCGGGGCTGGTTGAAAAACTGTTTTTT. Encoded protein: CASSPPGLVEKLFF.

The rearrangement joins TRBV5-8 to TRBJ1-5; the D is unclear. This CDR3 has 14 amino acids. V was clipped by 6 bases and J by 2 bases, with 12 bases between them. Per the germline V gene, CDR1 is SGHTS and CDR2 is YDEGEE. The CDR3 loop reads CASTWGMGNQPQHF. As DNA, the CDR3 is TGTGCCAGCACTTGGGGTATGGGCAATCAGCCCCAGCATTTT.

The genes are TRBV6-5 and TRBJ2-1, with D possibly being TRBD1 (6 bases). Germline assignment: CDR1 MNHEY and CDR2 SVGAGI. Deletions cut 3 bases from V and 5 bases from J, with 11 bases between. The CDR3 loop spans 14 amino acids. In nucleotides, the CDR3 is TGTGCCAGCAGTTATGTGGGGGCGCACAATGAGCAGTTCTTC. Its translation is CASSYVGAHNEQFF.

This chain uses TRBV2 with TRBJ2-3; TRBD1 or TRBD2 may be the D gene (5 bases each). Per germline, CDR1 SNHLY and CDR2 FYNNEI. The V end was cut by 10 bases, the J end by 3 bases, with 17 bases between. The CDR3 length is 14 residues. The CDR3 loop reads CATRGEAGTDTQYF. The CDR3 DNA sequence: TGTGCCACAAGGGGAGAGGCTGGGACAGATACGCAGTATTTT.

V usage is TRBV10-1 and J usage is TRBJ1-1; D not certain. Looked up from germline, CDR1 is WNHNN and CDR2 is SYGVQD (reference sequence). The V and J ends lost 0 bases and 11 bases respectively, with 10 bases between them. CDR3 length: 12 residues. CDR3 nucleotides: TGCGCCAGCAGTGAGTCTGTCCGGGCGGCTTTCTTT. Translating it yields CASSESVRAAFF.

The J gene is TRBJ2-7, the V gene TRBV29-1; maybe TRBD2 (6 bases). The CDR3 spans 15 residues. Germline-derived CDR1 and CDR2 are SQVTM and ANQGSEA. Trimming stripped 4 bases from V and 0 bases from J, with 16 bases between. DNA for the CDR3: TGCAGCGTTGCATACTCGGCGGGGCCCTCCTACGAGCAGTACTTC. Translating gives CSVAYSAGPSYEQYF.